This T cell receptor beta chain was recorded in a study of blood T cell repertoires in COVID-19. Study summary: Samples taken during acute and convalescent COVID-19 were collected in the United States, Italy and Spain. T cells, B-cell-depleted T cells, or PBMCs provided the cDNA or gDNA that served as material.

Under the authors' procedure: Estimated nucleated cell counts came from reference gene primer amplification. Method: immunoSEQ multiplex PCR; TCRdb's copy keeps in-frame clones and lacks some. V and J calls and clone size are those listed in that table; D and trimming were worked out from the DNA. The sample consists of about 240,000 clones, approximately 78% of them appearing once. The CDR3 is made up of 14 amino acids. In germline, CDR1 is MDHEN, CDR2 SYDVKM. Deletions cut 6 bases from V and 5 bases from J, with 16 bases between. The rearrangement joins TRBV28 to TRBJ1-1, with TRBD1 as a possible D gene (6 bases). Sequenced input: peripheral blood. The TCR originated in an older woman with active or convalescent COVID-19. CDR3 nucleotide sequence: TGTGCCAGCAGAACAGGGATAGGGAGAACTGAAGCTTTCTTT. Its translation is CASRTGIGRTEAFF.